This is a list of T cell receptor beta chains from one sample in a study of blood T cell repertoires in COVID-19. Assay: immunoSEQ multiplex PCR; the TCRdb copy retains only in-frame clones and omits some. Counted here are 470,000 or so clones, roughly 88% occurring once; the ten biggest clones make up about 3.2%. The sequencing sample was made of peripheral blood. All receptors derive from a human donor in a cohort sampled during active COVID-19. The CDR3 runs from the conserved cysteine through the conserved F or W. D genes are given only for firm matches. For some rows the clone size is stated as once, few or many, or as a class when expanded; others skip it.

d_call	clone_size	j_call	v_call	cdr3_aa	cdr3_nt
TRBD1	.	TRBJ1-5	TRBV28	CASSPGQGIQPQHF	TGTGCCAGCAGTCCGGGACAGGGGATTCAGCCCCAGCATTTT
TRBD2	once	TRBJ2-1	TRBV19	CASSILAGLYNEQFF	TGTGCCAGTAGTATACTAGCGGGTCTTTACAATGAGCAGTTCTTC
TRBD2	.	TRBJ2-5	TRBV10-3	CAIRGLTQETQYF	TGTGCCATCAGGGGACTAACTCAAGAGACCCAGTACTTC
.	once	TRBJ2-7	TRBV4-1	CASSHLGTPPYEQYF	TGCGCCAGCAGCCACCTCGGGACTCCCCCCTACGAGCAGTACTTC
.	few	TRBJ2-1	TRBV21-1	CASSKEKETTSGSTYNEQFF	TGTGCCAGCAGCAAAGAAAAGGAGACCACTAGCGGGTCAACCTACAATGAGCAGTTCTTC
.	.	TRBJ2-3	TRBV24-1	CATRRDGTDTQYF	TGTGCCACCAGGCGGGACGGAACAGATACGCAGTATTTT
.	.	TRBJ1-6	TRBV3-1/TRBV3-2	CASSQLRVRSPLHF	TGTGCCAGCAGCCAACTCAGGGTTCGCTCACCCCTCCACTTT
.	.	TRBJ2-5	TRBV7-2	CASSLVAASQETQYF	TGTGCCAGCAGCTTAGTAGCGGCCAGCCAAGAGACCCAGTACTTC
TRBD2	.	TRBJ2-7	TRBV28	CASSGGISYEQYF	TGTGCCAGCAGCGGGGGGATCTCCTACGAGCAGTACTTC
.	.	TRBJ2-4	TRBV4-2	CASSQEATDYIQYF	TGTGCCAGCAGCCAAGAGGCGACAGACTACATTCAGTACTTC
TRBD2	.	TRBJ2-1	TRBV20-1	CSASILAAYNEQFF	TGCAGTGCTAGTATCCTAGCGGCCTACAATGAGCAGTTCTTC
.	.	TRBJ2-1	TRBV27	CASSSDTPNPLDYNEQFF	TGTGCCAGCAGTTCGGACACCCCCAACCCCCTAGATTACAATGAGCAGTTCTTC
.	few	TRBJ1-2	TRBV6-5	CASSYSTNGGYGYTF	TGTGCCAGCAGTTACTCGACAAATGGAGGTTATGGCTACACCTTC
TRBD1	few	TRBJ1-6	TRBV28	CASGTGEFRGNSPLHF	TGTGCCTCCGGGACAGGGGAATTCCGGGGGAATTCACCCCTCCACTTT
.	.	TRBJ1-3	TRBV6-1	CASSEAWGGSAGNTIYF	TGTGCCAGCAGTGAAGCGTGGGGGGGCTCGGCGGGAAACACCATATATTTT
TRBD2	.	TRBJ2-2	TRBV19	CASSRREGQGGELFF	TGTGCCAGTAGTCGGCGGGAGGGCCAGGGCGGGGAGCTGTTTTTT
.	.	TRBJ2-1	TRBV3-1/TRBV3-2	CASSQEITKQFF	TGTGCCAGCAGCCAAGAAATAACTAAACAGTTCTTC
TRBD2	.	TRBJ2-5	TRBV4-3	CASSQDTAASGRQTQYF	TGCGCCAGCAGCCAAGATACAGCGGCTAGCGGGAGACAGACCCAGTACTTC
TRBD1	.	TRBJ1-1	TRBV3-1/TRBV3-2	CASSPTGGDTEAFF	TGTGCCAGCAGCCCGACAGGGGGAGACACTGAAGCTTTCTTT
TRBD1	.	TRBJ1-6	TRBV5-1	CASSSDLGQGASPLHF	TGCGCCAGCAGCTCCGATCTGGGACAGGGGGCTTCACCCCTCCACTTT
.	.	TRBJ2-2	TRBV5-4	CASSSRDLTGIDWELFF	TGTGCCAGCAGCTCAAGGGACTTGACAGGGATTGACTGGGAGCTGTTTTTT
.	.	TRBJ2-5	TRBV7-3	CASSLFRWSVGQETQYF	TGTGCCAGCAGCTTATTCCGTTGGAGCGTAGGACAAGAGACCCAGTACTTC
.	.	TRBJ1-2	TRBV28	CASSLGGPGLDGYTF	TGTGCCAGCAGTCTGGGGGGTCCGGGCTTGGATGGCTACACCTTC
TRBD2	.	TRBJ2-2	TRBV7-9	CASSSPRSSGRTDGELFF	TGTGCCAGCAGCTCCCCTAGAAGTAGCGGGAGAACGGACGGGGAGCTGTTTTTT
.	.	TRBJ1-3	TRBV6-5	CASSWTVDSGNTIYF	TGTGCCAGCAGCTGGACTGTCGACTCTGGAAACACCATATATTTT
.	.	TRBJ1-1	TRBV18	CASSPSGDTEAFF	TGTGCCAGCTCACCATCAGGGGACACTGAAGCTTTCTTT
TRBD2	once	TRBJ2-1	TRBV29-1	CSLGTSGSWEQFF	TGCAGCCTCGGGACTAGCGGGAGTTGGGAGCAGTTCTTC
.	.	TRBJ2-1	TRBV7-7	CASSPTTVDNEQFF	TGTGCTAGCAGCCCGACGACAGTGGACAATGAGCAGTTCTTC